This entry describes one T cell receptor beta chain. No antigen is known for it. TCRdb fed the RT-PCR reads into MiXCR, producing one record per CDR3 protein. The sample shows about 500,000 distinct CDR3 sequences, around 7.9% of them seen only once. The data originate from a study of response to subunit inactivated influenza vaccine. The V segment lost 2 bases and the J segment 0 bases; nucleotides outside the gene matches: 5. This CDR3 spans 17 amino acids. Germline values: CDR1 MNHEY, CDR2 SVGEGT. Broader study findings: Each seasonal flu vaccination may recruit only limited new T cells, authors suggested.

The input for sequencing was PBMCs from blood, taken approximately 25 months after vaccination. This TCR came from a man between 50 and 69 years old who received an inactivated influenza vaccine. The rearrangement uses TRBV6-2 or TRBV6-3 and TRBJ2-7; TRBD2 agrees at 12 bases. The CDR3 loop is CASSYVGTSGPSYEQYF. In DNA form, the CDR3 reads TGTGCCAGCAGTTACGTTGGGACTAGCGGGCCCTCCTACGAGCAGTACTTC.